A selection of T cell receptor beta chains follows, all from one sample in a study of blood T cell repertoires in COVID-19. Profiled with immunoSEQ multiplex PCR; TCRdb holds only in-frame clones, not every one. The sample lists about 150,000 clones, approximately 86% seen once, with 6.5% to 7.5% in the top ten. The source material was peripheral blood. The receptors shown here come from a man older than 75 with COVID-19, enrolled during active disease. The CDR3 runs from the conserved cysteine through the conserved F or W. A D gene is named only where the DNA matches it firmly. Rows give clone size only sometimes, using once, few, many, or a class for an expanded clone.

CDR3aa,CDR3nt,v_gene,j_gene,abundance,d_gene
CASSLGDSTNQPQHF,TGCGCCAGCAGCTTGGGGGACAGTACCAATCAGCCCCAGCATTTT,TRBV5-1,TRBJ1-5,NA,TRBD1
CASSSPGGAETQYF,TGTGCCAGCAGCTCCCCAGGGGGCGCAGAGACCCAGTACTTC,TRBV7-8,TRBJ2-5,NA,TRBD1
CASSQVREKLFF,TGTGCCAGCAGCCAAGTCCGTGAAAAACTGTTTTTT,TRBV3-1/TRBV3-2,TRBJ1-4,NA,NA
CATSDRQGVELFF,TGTGCCACCAGTGACCGACAGGGAGTAGAACTGTTTTTT,TRBV24-1,TRBJ1-4,NA,TRBD1
CASSLRTSGGQETQYF,TGTGCCAGCAGCCTTCGGACTAGCGGGGGACAAGAGACCCAGTACTTC,TRBV3-1/TRBV3-2,TRBJ2-5,NA,TRBD2
CASSNNRGDTQYF,TGTGCCAGCAGTAACAACCGGGGGGATACGCAGTATTTT,TRBV2,TRBJ2-3,NA,NA
CASSWYRSGELFF,TGTGCCAGCAGTTGGTACCGGTCCGGGGAGCTGTTTTTT,TRBV6-2/TRBV6-3,TRBJ2-2,NA,NA
CASTPGQGLSYEQYF,TGTGCCAGTACCCCGGGACAGGGGTTATCCTACGAGCAGTACTTC,TRBV19,TRBJ2-7,NA,TRBD1
CASSHRNTEAFF,TGTGCCAGCAGCCACAGGAACACTGAAGCTTTCTTT,TRBV28,TRBJ1-1,NA,NA
CASSDGAGGPPPDTQYF,TGTGCCAGCAGTGACGGAGCGGGGGGTCCCCCCCCAGATACGCAGTATTTT,TRBV6-1,TRBJ2-3,few,TRBD2
CASSDPDRKPQHF,TGCGCCAGCAGTGATCCGGACAGGAAGCCCCAGCATTTT,TRBV10-2,TRBJ1-5,NA,TRBD1
CASASGRGGRETQYF,TGCGCCAGCGCCTCGGGGCGGGGGGGCCGTGAGACCCAGTACTTC,TRBV4-1,TRBJ2-5,NA,TRBD2
CASSYIDEQFF,TGTGCCAGCAGTTACATAGATGAGCAGTTCTTC,TRBV6-5,TRBJ2-1,NA,NA
CASSFQGAREETQYF,TGCGCCAGCAGCTTCCAGGGGGCGCGGGAAGAGACCCAGTACTTC,TRBV5-1,TRBJ2-5,NA,TRBD1
CSVAGGTGYTF,TGCAGCGTTGCGGGGGGAACTGGCTACACCTTC,TRBV29-1,TRBJ1-2,NA,NA
CASSLSSKVRQYF,TGTGCCAGCAGCTTAAGTAGCAAAGTTCGGCAGTACTTC,TRBV7-3,TRBJ2-7,few,NA
CASSRRTGGEAFF,TGTGCCAGCAGCCGACGAACAGGGGGCGAAGCTTTCTTT,TRBV3-1/TRBV3-2,TRBJ1-1,NA,TRBD1
CASSVAESGVVNEQFF,TGTGCCAGCAGCGTAGCTGAGTCGGGGGTTGTGAATGAGCAGTTCTTC,TRBV9,TRBJ2-1,NA,NA
CASSRGRPDTGELFF,TGCGCCAGCAGTAGAGGCCGGCCTGACACCGGGGAGCTGTTTTTT,TRBV5-1,TRBJ2-2,NA,NA
CASSLGGPRAGASADTQYF,TGTGCCAGCAGCTTAGGGGGGCCTCGAGCGGGGGCCTCCGCAGATACGCAGTATTTT,TRBV11-2,TRBJ2-3,NA,TRBD2
CASSFSGATEAFF,TGTGCCAGCAGTTTCTCAGGGGCAACTGAAGCTTTCTTT,TRBV12-3/TRBV12-4,TRBJ1-1,once,NA
CASRQILNTEAFF,TGCGCCAGCAGACAGATCCTGAACACTGAAGCTTTCTTT,TRBV5-1,TRBJ1-1,NA,NA
CASSLDRTEAFF,TGTGCCAGCAGCCTCGACAGGACTGAAGCTTTCTTT,TRBV2,TRBJ1-1,NA,NA
CASSLPYSKGELFF,TGTGCCAGCAGTCTGCCTTATTCTAAAGGGGAGCTGTTTTTT,TRBV6-5,TRBJ2-2,NA,NA